This TCR beta chain was sequenced in a study of Graves' ophthalmopathy and Graves' hyperthyroidism. Transcripts of RNA were the source for amplifying TCR beta CDR3 regions. Investigators did first-round RT-PCR with HTBI primers, then second-round multiplex PCR. TCRdb passed the multiplex PCR reads through MiXCR, listing each CDR3 protein once. This table holds about 700,000 distinct CDR3 sequences, roughly two fifths found once. Trimming took off 4 bases at V and 7 bases at J, with 23 bases between the two ends. Germline V gene sequence: CDR1 MGHDK, CDR2 SYGVNS. The length of the CDR3 is 18 residues. The sample comprised peripheral blood. The genes are TRBV25-1 and TRBJ1-6; maybe TRBD1 (5 bases). The clonotype was recovered from an adult man with Graves' ophthalmopathy. The CDR3 is CASSARRGGVRLNSPLHF. In nucleotides, the CDR3 is TGTGCCAGCAGTGCTAGAAGGGGCGGAGTCAGGCTAAATTCACCCCTCCACTTT.